These 26 T cell receptor beta chains came from one sample sequenced in a study of T-cell reconstitution after alpha-beta-depleted transplantation in children. Unique molecular identifiers were incorporated when the TCRbeta library was constructed. TCRdb re-called the PCR reads through MiXCR, storing one row per CDR3 protein. The sample lists roughly 220,000 distinct CDR3 sequences, 9.7% occurring once. The specimen comprised PBMCs from the stem cell graft donor, sampled from the stem cell graft. The receptors were sampled from a human donor who donated a stem cell graft to a child with SCID.

This clonotype was recorded many times. The V gene is TRBV6-4, the J gene TRBJ2-3; 7 nucleotides line up with TRBD1. The CDR3 length is 14 residues. The germline gives CDR1 MRHNA, CDR2 SNTAGT. The ends lost 2 bases at V and 2 bases at J; junction bases unmatched: 1. CDR3: CASSDGTDTDTQYF. DNA of the CDR3: TGTGCCAGCAGTGACGGGACAGACACAGATACGCAGTATTTT.

This clonotype has at least ten counts. The chain combines TRBV4-1 with TRBJ2-3; D may correspond to TRBD1 or TRBD2 (5 bases each). The V gene's germline CDR1 is MGHRA and CDR2 YSYEKL. The CDR3 sequence is 17 residues long. The V and J ends lost 0 bases and 8 bases respectively, with 21 bases between them. CDR3 sequence (DNA): TGCGCCAGCAGCCAAGACCTCCTCTCCGGGGCTTTGGGTACGCAGTATTTT. Amino acids: CASSQDLLSGALGTQYF.

There are many counts of this clonotype. V is TRBV5-1 and J is TRBJ1-2; D may be TRBD1 (5 bases). Trimming pared 4 bases from V and 4 bases from J, leaving 17 bases between. The length of the CDR3 is 15 residues. Germline V lookup: CDR1 SGHRS, CDR2 YFSETQ. The CDR3 sequence: CASSTGGESGYGYTF. CDR3 nucleotide sequence: TGCGCCAGCAGCACGGGGGGAGAATCCGGCTATGGCTACACCTTC. The full variable domain, its missing parts supplied by reference TRBV5-1 and TRBJ1-2, is KAGVTQTPRYLIKTRGQQVTLSCSPISGHRSVSWYQQTPGQGLQFLFEYFSETQRNKGNFPGRFSGRQFSNSRSEMNVSTLELGDSALYLCASSTGGESGYGYTFGSGTRLTVV.

This clonotype was recorded many times. The rearrangement joins TRBV29-1 to TRBJ1-2; a weak D match, TRBD1 (5 bases). The germline V gene encodes CDR1 SQVTM and CDR2 ANQGSEA. V shed 3 bases and J shed 1 base, with 9 bases lying between them. The CDR3 has 13 residues. CDR3: CSVEGVFNYGYTF. The DNA for the CDR3 is TGCAGCGTTGAGGGGGTTTTTAACTATGGCTACACCTTC.

The table lists this clonotype with many counts. The chain uses TRBV2 and TRBJ1-1, with D unresolved. Germline CDR1 SNHLY, CDR2 FYNNEI. Trimming stripped 7 bases from V and 5 bases from J, with 23 bases between. The length of the CDR3 is 16 residues. CDR3 region: CASTPGRVGPGTEAFF. CDR3 coding DNA: TGTGCCAGCACCCCGGGGAGGGTAGGGCCCGGGACTGAAGCTTTCTTT.

This clonotype was seen repeatedly, ten times or more. The chain carries TRBV12-3 or TRBV12-4 and TRBJ2-3; D call uncertain. Deletions cut 10 bases from V and 1 base from J, with 15 bases between. There are 14 residues in the CDR3. This chain's CDR3 is CATTRRAGTDTQYF. The CDR3 coding sequence is TGTGCCACCACCCGTAGGGCAGGCACAGATACGCAGTATTTT.

In its sample, this clonotype was seen many times. V and J are TRBV5-1 and TRBJ2-7; TRBD1 is a possible D gene (5 bases). V was clipped by 0 bases and J by 7 bases, with 17 bases between them. Germline CDR1 and CDR2: SGHRS and YFSETQ. The CDR3 loop spans 15 amino acids. The CDR3 spells CASSLEGATFGEQYF. CDR3 nucleotide sequence: TGCGCCAGCAGCTTGGAAGGGGCCACCTTTGGGGAGCAGTACTTC.

This clonotype was counted at least ten times. The chain joins TRBV12-3 or TRBV12-4 to TRBJ2-2, with 7 bases that match TRBD2. The CDR3 has 18 amino acids. Trimming cost V 2 bases and J 1 base; bases outside gene matches: 10. The CDR3 DNA reads as TGTGCCAGCAGTTTATTGGTCCGGGGGGAAAAGAACACCGGGGAGCTGTTTTTT. It encodes CASSLLVRGEKNTGELFF.

There are many counts of this clonotype. The V gene is TRBV6-1, the J gene TRBJ1-2; 7 bases align to TRBD1. This CDR3 has 17 residues. V dropped 6 bases and J dropped 4; count of bases not matched to a gene: 17. The germline CDR1 and CDR2 sequences are MNHNS and SASEGT. CDR3 residues: CASSNGQVLPSLYGYTF. As DNA, the CDR3 is TGTGCCAGCAGCAACGGACAGGTTCTCCCTTCCCTCTATGGCTACACCTTC.

This clonotype was seen repeatedly, ten times or more. The rearrangement uses TRBV5-1 and TRBJ1-4; D unresolved. V shed 3 bases and J shed 8 bases, with 20 bases lying between them. The CDR3 loop spans 16 amino acids. Germline V gives CDR1 SGHRS, CDR2 YFSETQ. The CDR3 is CASSSSTLGTKEKLFF. In DNA, the CDR3 is TGCGCCAGCAGCTCGTCAACCCTGGGTACGAAGGAAAAACTGTTTTTT.

This clonotype was counted many times. This chain links TRBV6-5 with TRBJ1-3; 10 bases agree with TRBD1. This CDR3 contains 15 residues. Germline V CDR1 and CDR2: MNHEY, SVGAGI. The J segment lost 1 base and the V segment lost 4 bases, leaving 1 base of the junction unmatched. The CDR3 DNA follows: TGTGCCAGCAGTTCGGACAGGGGGTCTGGAAACACCATATATTTT. This codes for CASSSDRGSGNTIYF.

There are many counts of this clonotype. The rearrangement links TRBV5-1 to TRBJ2-1, with TRBD2 identical over 7 bases. The CDR3 is made up of 13 amino acids. The germline V gene has CDR1 SGHRS and CDR2 YFSETQ. V was clipped by 4 bases and J by 7 bases; unmatched bases: 5. The chain's CDR3 is CASSVLAWNEQFF. The CDR3 nucleotides read TGCGCCAGCAGCGTACTAGCGTGGAATGAGCAGTTCTTC.

The J gene is TRBJ2-3, the V gene TRBV3-1; 8 nucleotides line up with TRBD2. Unmatched junction bases numbered 7, after V lost 1 base and J lost 4 bases. The germline CDR1 and CDR2 sequences are LGHDT and YNNKEL (reference sequence). The CDR3 spans 16 residues. CDR3 residues: CASSQVLAGGADTQYF. In DNA, the CDR3 is TGTGCCAGCAGCCAAGTTCTAGCGGGCGGAGCAGATACGCAGTATTTT.

The chain carries TRBV5-4 and TRBJ1-1; no reliable D call. Germline CDR1 is SGHNT and CDR2 is YYREEE (reference sequence). V lost 4 bases, J lost 3 bases, and 10 bases lay in between. The CDR3 is 13 amino acids. The CDR3 coding sequence is TGTGCCAGCAGCGCCCCTAGAGACACTGAAGCTTTCTTT. Protein: CASSAPRDTEAFF.

At least ten counts were recorded for this clonotype. This rearrangement joins TRBV20-1 to TRBJ2-3; D tentatively fits TRBD1 or TRBD2 (6 bases each). V was pared by 4 bases and J by 0 bases, with 11 bases between. Germline V gene sequence: CDR1 DFQATT, CDR2 SNEGSKA (reference sequence). The length of the CDR3 is 14 residues. CDR3 loop: CSATGAGSTDTQYF. The DNA for the CDR3 is TGCAGTGCTACGGGGGCAGGGAGCACAGATACGCAGTATTTT.

This clonotype appeared many times. CDR3 region: CASSFAGQDMNTEAFF. For the CDR3, the DNA is TGTGCCAGCAGCTTTGCTGGACAGGACATGAACACTGAAGCTTTCTTT. This chain uses TRBV5-6 with TRBJ1-1; TRBD1 matches 7 bases. The germline CDR1 and CDR2 sequences are SGHDT and YYEEEE. The CDR3 length is 16 residues. Germline trimming cut 2 bases from V and 0 bases from J; bases unmatched to any gene: 7.

The sample holds many counts of this clonotype. The gene calls are TRBV5-1 and TRBJ2-3; D is unclear. The germline gives CDR1 SGHRS, CDR2 YFSETQ. CDR3 size: 18 residues. V shed 0 bases and J shed 0 bases, with 17 bases lying between them. CDR3 nucleotide sequence: TGCGCCAGCAGCTTGGATGGCCTGGCAGCCCCTAGCACAGATACGCAGTATTTT. It encodes CASSLDGLAAPSTDTQYF.

This clonotype was counted ten times or more. The junction and the germline gene differ at one end; a read error may be behind it. V is TRBV5-1 and J is TRBJ1-6; a weak D match, TRBD1 (6 bases). Germline V CDR1 and CDR2: SGHRS, YFSETQ. The CDR3 totals 15 residues. The CDR3 DNA is TGTGCCAGCAGTTTGGACAGCTCCTATAATTCACCCCTCCACTTT. Translating gives CASSLDSSYNSPLHF.

At least ten counts were recorded for this clonotype. This chain joins TRBV3-1 and TRBJ1-5, with a tentative D call TRBD1 (5 bases). V shed 6 bases and J shed 4 bases, with 10 bases lying between them. Germline V gives CDR1 LGHDT, CDR2 YNNKEL (reference sequence). This CDR3 spans 13 amino acids. CDR3 DNA: TGTGCCAGCAGTGGGACCGCAAATCAGCCCCAGCATTTT. This codes for CASSGTANQPQHF.

The chain is built from TRBV5-1 and TRBJ1-1; 8 bases are shared with TRBD1. Per germline, CDR1 SGHRS and CDR2 YFSETQ. There are 14 residues in the CDR3. The ends lost 3 bases at V and 7 bases at J; junction bases unmatched: 8. In DNA form, the CDR3 reads TGCGCCAGCAGCTCCGGACAGGGCACGGGTGAAGCTTTCTTT. As protein: CASSSGQGTGEAFF.

This clonotype was seen at least ten times. The chain combines TRBV5-1 with TRBJ2-3; 7 nucleotides line up with TRBD2. Losses at the gene ends were 0 bases for V and 0 bases for J; bases not matched to a gene: 4. The CDR3 has 16 residues. Germline loops: CDR1 SGHRS, CDR2 YFSETQ. CDR3 coding DNA: TGCGCCAGCAGCTTGGAGACGCGGGGGAGCACAGATACGCAGTATTTT. Translation gives CASSLETRGSTDTQYF.

This rearrangement joins TRBV20-1 to TRBJ2-3, with D uncertain. The V gene lost 2 bases and the J gene lost 1 base, with 10 bases spanning the gap. The CDR3 has 14 residues. CDR1 is DFQATT and CDR2 is SNEGSKA in the germline V gene (reference sequence). The CDR3 bases are TGCAGTGCTAGACGCTCATCCGGCACAGATACGCAGTATTTT. Its protein is CSARRSSGTDTQYF.

Many counts were recorded for this clonotype. V usage is TRBV5-1 and J usage is TRBJ2-3, with TRBD2 matching 9 bases. Unmatched junction bases numbered 5, after V lost 3 bases and J lost 0 bases. The CDR3 has 16 amino acids. Germline V gene data show CDR1 as SGHRS and CDR2 as YFSETQ. CDR3 sequence: CASSSLAGASTDTQYF. The CDR3, as DNA: TGCGCCAGCAGCTCCTTAGCGGGGGCCAGCACAGATACGCAGTATTTT.

The sample holds many counts of this clonotype. The chain has TRBV3-1 and TRBJ2-7, with D perhaps TRBD2 (6 bases). The V gene's germline CDR1 is LGHDT and CDR2 YNNKEL (reference sequence). The CDR3 sequence is 15 residues long. Trimming took 4 bases from V and 2 from J, leaving 15 bases between them. The CDR3 DNA follows: TGTGCCAGCAGCCCGTTTGGCGGGGATCCCTACGAGCAGTACTTC. Translating gives CASSPFGGDPYEQYF.

This clonotype appeared many times. The rearrangement joins TRBV6-1 to TRBJ1-1; D might be TRBD1 (6 bases). From germline, CDR1 is MNHNS and CDR2 SASEGT. V lost 6 bases to trimming and J lost 1 base, with 15 bases between them. The CDR3 spans 15 residues. This CDR3 reads CASREQGLGNTEAFF. The CDR3 DNA reads TGTGCCAGCAGGGAACAGGGCCTGGGGAACACTGAAGCTTTCTTT.

In this sample, this clonotype turned up many times. This chain connects TRBV13 to TRBJ2-2; D gene uncertain. V lost 8 bases, J lost 6 bases, and 7 bases lay in between. Germline assignment: CDR1 PRHDT and CDR2 FYEKMQ (reference sequence). CDR3 size: 11 residues. Written as DNA, the CDR3 is TGTGCCAGCGCCTCGTCCGGGGAGCTGTTTTTT. As protein: CASASSGELFF.